One sample yielded the 19 T cell receptor beta chains listed below, sequenced in a study of T cell responses to AZD1222 COVID-19 vaccine. TCRdb's copy holds only in-frame clones and misses some; the assay was immunoSEQ multiplex PCR. Here the sample spans over 100,000 clones, 86% being singletons. Sequencing used peripheral blood, obtained on day 0 of AZD1222 vaccination. These TCRs come from an adult in good health.

The chain combines TRBV3-1 (or the pseudogene TRBV3-2) with TRBJ2-3; weak D call: TRBD1 (5 bases). Germline V lookup: CDR1 LGHDT, CDR2 YNNKEL (reference sequence). The CDR3 consists of 15 residues. V was cut by 5 bases and J by 4 bases, with 16 bases left in between. DNA of the CDR3: TGTGCCAGCAGCAAAAGGGGTCTGTCCCCAGATACGCAGTATTTT. Translated, it gives CASSKRGLSPDTQYF.

The rearrangement links TRBV27 to TRBJ2-7; 9 bases fit TRBD2. The germline V gene has CDR1 MNHEY and CDR2 SMNVEV (reference sequence). Trimming took 7 bases from V and 3 from J; bases not matched to a gene: 10. This CDR3 has 15 amino acids. As DNA, the CDR3 is TGTGCCAGCACCGGAATAGCGGGGGACAACTACGAGCAGTACTTC. Translating gives CASTGIAGDNYEQYF.

This chain joins TRBV5-1 and TRBJ2-7, with a tentative D call TRBD1 (6 bases). The CDR3 is made up of 16 amino acids. V gave up 4 bases and J gave up 6 bases, with 23 bases separating them. The germline V gene has CDR1 SGHRS and CDR2 YFSETQ. The DNA of the CDR3 is TGCGCCAGCAGCGTCGATCCCGGGACACCTGGGGGCGAGCAGTACTTC. This sequence encodes CASSVDPGTPGGEQYF.

The chain employs TRBV3-1 (or the pseudogene TRBV3-2) and TRBJ1-2; D possibly corresponds to TRBD1 (5 bases). The ends were cut back, 2 bases at V and 5 bases at J, with 18 bases in the middle. The CDR3 is 16 amino acids. Looked up from germline, CDR1 is LGHDT and CDR2 is YNNKEL (reference sequence). CDR3 DNA: TGTGCCAGCAGCCAAACTGAAACGGGACGGCCTTATGGCTACACCTTC. Amino acids: CASSQTETGRPYGYTF.

The rearrangement links TRBV10-3 to TRBJ1-2; D ambiguous. The germline CDR1 and CDR2 sequences are ENHRY and SYGVKD. Trimming shortened V by 2 bases and J by 1 base, and 8 bases separated the two germline ends. The CDR3 length is 14 residues. CDR3 sequence: CAISERGNNYGYTF. CDR3 DNA sequence: TGTGCCATCAGTGAGCGGGGAAATAACTATGGCTACACCTTC.

The CDR3 region has the DNA TGTGCCAGCAGTGGAGGGGGGAGCGTTTACGAGCAGTACTTC. As protein: CASSGGGSVYEQYF. This chain uses TRBV25-1 with TRBJ2-7, with D perhaps given as TRBD1 or TRBD2 (6 bases each). The V and J ends lost 4 bases and 4 bases respectively, with 14 bases between them. Germline lookup yields CDR1 MGHDK and CDR2 SYGVNS. This CDR3 contains 14 residues.

This clone was observed once. The chain combines TRBV5-1 with TRBJ2-1; TRBD2 agrees at 10 bases. Germline CDR1 and CDR2: SGHRS and YFSETQ. Losses at the gene ends were 1 base for V and 6 bases for J; bases not matched to a gene: 4. CDR3 length equals 15 residues. The CDR3 protein is CASSLSGGAGNEQFF. The CDR3 DNA reads as TGCGCCAGCAGCTTGAGCGGGGGGGCCGGCAATGAGCAGTTCTTC.

The chain recombines TRBV19 with TRBJ2-7; possible D gene TRBD1, 5 bases. Trimming left V 5 bases short and J 2 bases short, with 19 bases between. Germline V CDR1 and CDR2: LNHDA, SQIVND (reference sequence). The CDR3 covers 16 residues. The CDR3 protein is CASSPTDRAATYEQYF. The CDR3 DNA sequence: TGTGCCAGTAGTCCGACCGACAGAGCCGCAACCTACGAGCAGTACTTC.

The rearrangement links TRBV7-6 to TRBJ1-1, with D perhaps TRBD1 (6 bases). The V gene lost 1 base and the J gene lost 5 bases, with 20 bases spanning the gap. The CDR3 loop spans 17 amino acids. CDR1 is SGHVS, CDR2 FNYEAQ, per germline. The CDR3 nucleotides are TGTGCCAGCAGCTTAGAACAGGGAATGGTCGGGGGGACTGAAGCTTTCTTT. Translating it yields CASSLEQGMVGGTEAFF. Looking up the rest from reference TRBV7-6 and TRBJ1-1 gives the full variable domain: GAGVSQSPRYKVTKRGQDVALRCDPISGHVSLYWYRQALGQGPEFLTYFNYEAQQDKSGLPNDRFSAERPEGSISTLTIQRTEQRDSAMYRCASSLEQGMVGGTEAFFGQGTRLTVV.

The V call is TRBV7-9, the J call TRBJ2-5; TRBD2 aligns across 14 bases. CDR1 is SEHNR and CDR2 is FQNEAQ in the germline V gene (reference sequence). CDR3 length equals 15 residues. The junction had 4 bases not matched to a gene; V was cut back by 5 bases and J by 5 bases. CDR3 bases: TGTGCCAGCAGCGCCGGGACTAGCGGGGGTGAGACCCAGTACTTC. Protein: CASSAGTSGGETQYF.

V is TRBV12-3 or TRBV12-4 and J is TRBJ1-2; D ambiguous. Trimming shortened V by 3 bases and J by 7 bases, and 9 bases separated the two germline ends. The CDR3 loop spans 12 amino acids. The CDR3 loop is CASSLAISGYTF. The CDR3 DNA reads as TGTGCCAGCAGTTTGGCGATAAGTGGCTACACCTTC.

V is TRBV5-8 and J is TRBJ1-2; D is unclear. V shed 9 bases and J shed 5 bases, with 20 bases lying between them. CDR3 length: 14 amino acids. The germline V gene encodes CDR1 SGHTS and CDR2 YDEGEE. The CDR3 here is CANPIGLRIYGYTF. CDR3 coding DNA: TGTGCCAACCCTATTGGGTTAAGAATATATGGCTACACCTTC.

V usage is TRBV11-2 and J usage is TRBJ1-4; D is undetermined. V gave up 1 base and J gave up 8 bases, with 11 bases separating them. CDR3 length: 14 amino acids. Germline CDR1 reads SGHAT; CDR2 reads FQNNGV. CDR3 coding DNA: TGTGCCAGCAGCTTAGCGGGAGGGCTGGAAAAACTGTTTTTT. Amino acids: CASSLAGGLEKLFF.

V usage is TRBV2 and J usage is TRBJ1-2; D ambiguous. V was clipped by 4 bases and J by 4 bases, with 13 bases between them. The germline CDR1 and CDR2 sequences are SNHLY and FYNNEI. The CDR3 loop spans 14 amino acids. The DNA for the CDR3 is TGTGCCAGCAGTGTGACGACGGAGAGCTATGGCTACACCTTC. It yields the protein CASSVTTESYGYTF.

CDR3 nucleotide sequence: TGTGCCAGCAGCTTACAATCGGGACAGGGCACCGGGGAGCTGTTTTTT. It translates to CASSLQSGQGTGELFF. This rearrangement joins TRBV7-2 to TRBJ2-2; 9 nucleotides agree with TRBD1. The CDR3 covers 16 residues. V was clipped by 2 bases and J by 4 bases; unmatched bases: 5. Germline assignment: CDR1 SGHTA and CDR2 FQGNSA.

This clone appeared a single time. The chain carries TRBV27 and TRBJ2-1, with no clear D. Trimming pared 0 bases from V and 8 bases from J, leaving 17 bases between. The germline gives CDR1 MNHEY, CDR2 SMNVEV (reference sequence). The CDR3 runs 16 residues. CDR3 sequence reads: CASSLSLQSLDDEQFF. The CDR3, as DNA: TGTGCCAGCAGTTTATCTTTACAATCGCTAGACGATGAGCAGTTCTTC.

The J gene is TRBJ1-1, the V gene TRBV10-1; 10 nucleotides line up with TRBD1. The CDR3 sequence is 16 residues long. Per germline, CDR1 WNHNN and CDR2 SYGVQD (reference sequence). J gave up 2 bases and V 6 bases, and 9 bases lay outside the gene matches. Here the CDR3 DNA reads TGCGCCAGCAGGGGATTCGACAGGGGGCGAAACACTGAAGCTTTCTTT. Amino acids: CASRGFDRGRNTEAFF.

The chain combines TRBV21-1 with TRBJ2-7. TRBV21-1 is annotated as a pseudogene. This CDR3 spans 15 amino acids. The CDR3 is CASSGSRPFPYEQYF. CDR3 DNA sequence: TGTGCCAGCAGCGGGTCACGGCCCTTTCCCTACGAGCAGTACTTC.

V and J are TRBV29-1 and TRBJ2-7; D call uncertain. V gave up 4 bases and J gave up 2 bases, with 9 bases separating them. CDR1 SQVTM and CDR2 ANQGSEA come from the germline V gene. There are 12 residues in the CDR3. The CDR3 spells CSVAGGPYEQYF. Written as DNA, the CDR3 is TGCAGCGTTGCGGGCGGCCCCTACGAGCAGTACTTC.